Each of the 14 T cell receptor beta chains below was sequenced from the same sample in a study of blood T cells in healthy people across ages. Using a J-beta primer mix together with a sample-barcoded 5' primer, a second PCR was run for roughly 6 to 12 cycles. TCRdb re-called the 5' RACE reads with MiXCR, one entry per CDR3 protein. Of about 640,000 distinct CDR3 sequences in the sample, 58% are singletons; the top ten hold 35% to 40%. Sequencing was performed on blood. These receptors all come from a man aged 55 to 70 in good health.

The chain is built from TRBV20-1 and TRBJ2-2; D is perhaps TRBD1 (6 bases). The germline V and J ends were trimmed by 5 bases and 5 bases, with 15 bases remaining between them. The CDR3 has 14 residues. CDR1 is DFQATT and CDR2 is SNEGSKA in the germline V gene (reference sequence). This CDR3 reads CSAPHSGATGELFF. In nucleotides, the CDR3 is TGCAGTGCTCCCCACTCAGGGGCGACCGGGGAGCTGTTTTTT.

This chain joins TRBV9 and TRBJ2-1; 13 bases match TRBD2. The CDR3 has 15 amino acids. The germline V gene encodes CDR1 SGDLS and CDR2 YYNGEE. Trimming at V came to 0 bases and at J to 8 bases, leaving 2 bases not matched to a gene. In DNA form, the CDR3 reads TGTGCCAGCAGCGTAGGGACTAGCGGGGGTGATGAGCAGTTCTTC. It translates to CASSVGTSGGDEQFF.

The V gene is TRBV11-2, the J gene TRBJ2-1, with TRBD2 matching 9 bases. V was pared by 5 bases and J by 10 bases, with 21 bases of the junction left unmatched. Germline assignment: CDR1 SGHAT and CDR2 FQNNGV. This CDR3 spans 18 amino acids. The CDR3 sequence: CASSPSGISWREGWEQFF. In DNA form, the CDR3 reads TGTGCCAGCAGCCCCTCAGGGATAAGTTGGCGGGAGGGCTGGGAGCAGTTCTTC.

This chain uses TRBV25-1 with TRBJ1-1; D possibly corresponds to TRBD1 (5 bases). The CDR3 sequence is 13 residues long. Germline-derived CDR1 and CDR2 are MGHDK and SYGVNS. Trimming left V 4 bases short and J 7 bases short, with 13 bases between. CDR3 loop: CASSVTGTSEAFF. For the CDR3, the DNA is TGTGCCAGCAGTGTAACAGGCACTAGTGAAGCTTTCTTT.

This chain connects TRBV4-1 to TRBJ1-5, with D perhaps matching TRBD1 (5 bases). The CDR3 has 13 amino acids. CDR1 and CDR2 (germline): MGHRA, YSYEKL. Trimming pared 4 bases from V and 5 bases from J, leaving 9 bases between. CDR3 sequence: CASSPRADQPQHF. The CDR3 bases are TGCGCCAGCAGCCCCAGGGCAGATCAGCCCCAGCATTTT.

The V gene is TRBV28, the J gene TRBJ2-6; a possible D gene is TRBD2 (6 bases). V was shortened by 6 bases and J by 0 bases, with 12 bases between the two germline ends. Germline loops: CDR1 MDHEN, CDR2 SYDVKM. This CDR3 region has 16 residues. CDR3 loop: CASRPWGDSGANVLTF. The CDR3 DNA is TGTGCCAGCAGGCCCTGGGGGGACTCTGGGGCCAACGTCCTGACTTTC.

This clonotype was seen more than once but under ten times. The chain couples TRBV27 to TRBJ2-5; 7 positions match TRBD1. The germline V gene has CDR1 MNHEY and CDR2 SMNVEV (reference sequence). This CDR3 has 14 residues. J lost 2 bases, V lost 8 bases, and 8 bases had no gene match. In nucleotides, the CDR3 is TGTGCCAGCGCAAACGGACAGGCTCAAGAGACCCAGTACTTC. Protein product: CASANGQAQETQYF.

This clonotype was observed at least ten times. The chain recombines TRBV2 with TRBJ2-3; D remains ambiguous. Germline V gene sequence: CDR1 SNHLY, CDR2 FYNNEI. The CDR3 has 11 amino acids. V lost 5 bases to trimming and J lost 3 bases, with 3 bases between them. The CDR3 nucleotides read TGTGCCAGCAGTCTTACAGATACGCAGTATTTT. This encodes CASSLTDTQYF.

This clonotype was found many times. The chain links TRBV20-1 to TRBJ1-4; maybe TRBD1 (6 bases). Germline values: CDR1 DFQATT, CDR2 SNEGSKA (reference sequence). V lost 0 bases and J lost 3, with 11 bases in between. This CDR3 spans 15 amino acids. CDR3 loop: CSARDIGGSNEKLFF. The DNA for the CDR3 is TGCAGTGCTAGAGATATCGGGGGCTCTAATGAAAAACTGTTTTTT.

V gene TRBV20-1 combines with J gene TRBJ2-3; tentative D call: TRBD2 (6 bases). Germline lookup yields CDR1 DFQATT and CDR2 SNEGSKA (reference sequence). Trimming stripped 0 bases from V and 4 bases from J, with 17 bases between. This CDR3 region has 16 residues. CDR3 coding DNA: TGCAGTGCTAGAGATCAACGGGGGATAGCTCCAGATACGCAGTATTTT. Amino acids: CSARDQRGIAPDTQYF.

The chain links TRBV4-2 to TRBJ2-4; D might be TRBD2 (6 bases). TRBJ2-5 explains the end of the DNA better; the J call may be wrong. This CDR3 is built from 14 residues. Germline assignment: CDR1 LGHNA and CDR2 YNFKEQ. The CDR3 sequence is CASSRAGPVETQYF. CDR3 in DNA: TGTGCCAGCAGCCGGGCGGGGCCGGTAGAGACCCAGTACTTC.

This clonotype showed up just a few times. This chain links TRBV20-1 with TRBJ2-5; 8 nucleotides match TRBD2. CDR3 length equals 16 residues. V trimming: 3 bases; J trimming: 4 bases; junction bases outside the gene matches: 13. The germline V gene has CDR1 DFQATT and CDR2 SNEGSKA (reference sequence). The CDR3 here is CSARPLGLAGRETQYF. The DNA of the CDR3 is TGCAGTGCTAGGCCCCTGGGGCTAGCGGGCCGAGAGACCCAGTACTTC.

V usage is TRBV28 and J usage is TRBJ2-5; 11 nucleotides align to TRBD1. This CDR3 is built from 16 residues. Looked up from germline, CDR1 is MDHEN and CDR2 is SYDVKM. Trimming took 4 bases from V and 5 from J; bases not matched to a gene: 9. The CDR3 here is CASSWRTGGSRETQYF. In nucleotides, the CDR3 is TGTGCCAGCAGTTGGAGGACAGGGGGCTCGCGGGAGACCCAGTACTTC.

This clonotype was counted once. The chain uses TRBV28 and TRBJ1-6; no clear D. The CDR3 loop spans 15 amino acids. Trimming pared 5 bases from V and 9 bases from J, leaving 17 bases between. Germline V gene data show CDR1 as MDHEN and CDR2 as SYDVKM. The chain's CDR3 is CASSIPMGSTSPLHF. CDR3 DNA sequence: TGTGCCAGCAGTATCCCGATGGGCTCCACTTCACCCCTCCACTTT.